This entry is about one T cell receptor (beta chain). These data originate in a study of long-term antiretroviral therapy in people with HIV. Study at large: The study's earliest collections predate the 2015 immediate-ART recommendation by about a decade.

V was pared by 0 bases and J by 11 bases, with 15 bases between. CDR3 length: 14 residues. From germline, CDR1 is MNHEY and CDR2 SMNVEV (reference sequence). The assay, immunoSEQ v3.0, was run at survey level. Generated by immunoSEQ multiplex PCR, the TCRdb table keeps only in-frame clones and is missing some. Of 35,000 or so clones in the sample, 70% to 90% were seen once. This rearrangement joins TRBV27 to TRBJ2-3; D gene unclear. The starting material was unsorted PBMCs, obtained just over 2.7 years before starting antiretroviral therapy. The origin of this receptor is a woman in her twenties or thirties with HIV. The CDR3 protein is CASSLSGGALGQYF. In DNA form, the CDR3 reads TGTGCCAGCAGTTTATCCGGCGGCGCCCTTGGGCAGTATTTT.